Below are 12 T cell receptor beta chains sequenced from a single sample in a study of T cell responses to AZD1222 COVID-19 vaccine. TCRdb's table, derived via immunoSEQ multiplex PCR, lists solely in-frame clones and lacks some. The data hold around 160,000 clones, with around 90% observed a single time. Here the sequenced sample was peripheral blood, taken on day 0 of AZD1222 vaccination. These receptors were collected from an adult in good health.

This rearrangement joins TRBV4-3 to TRBJ2-3; 10 bases are a match to TRBD2. Unmatched junction bases numbered 5, after V lost 2 bases and J lost 6 bases. The CDR3 spans 15 residues. The V gene's germline CDR1 is LGHNA and CDR2 YSLEER. CDR3 residues: CASSQSSGSPDTQYF. DNA of the CDR3: TGCGCCAGCAGCCAATCTAGCGGGAGTCCGGATACGCAGTATTTT.

The chain employs TRBV5-4 and TRBJ1-1, with D perhaps TRBD1 (5 bases). V was trimmed by 3 bases and J by 2 bases, leaving 8 bases between them. The CDR3 length is 13 residues. The germline V gene encodes CDR1 SGHNT and CDR2 YYREEE (reference sequence). The chain's CDR3 is CASSYGGNTEAFF. The CDR3 bases are TGTGCCAGCAGCTACGGGGGAAACACTGAAGCTTTCTTT.

This clone has just one count. The V and J genes are TRBV7-6 and TRBJ2-3; D is unresolved. There are 17 residues in the CDR3. Deletions cut 1 base from V and 0 bases from J, with 14 bases between. In germline, CDR1 is SGHVS, CDR2 FNYEAQ. CDR3 sequence: CASSLVAEWASTDTQYF. CDR3 in DNA: TGTGCCAGCAGCTTAGTGGCAGAGTGGGCTAGCACAGATACGCAGTATTTT. Full variable domain (remainder filled in from reference TRBV7-6 and TRBJ2-3): GAGVSQSPRYKVTKRGQDVALRCDPISGHVSLYWYRQALGQGPEFLTYFNYEAQQDKSGLPNDRFSAERPEGSISTLTIQRTEQRDSAMYRCASSLVAEWASTDTQYFGPGTRLTVL.

The gene calls are TRBV5-4 and TRBJ2-2; TRBD2 matches 12 bases. Germline V gene sequence: CDR1 SGHNT, CDR2 YYREEE (reference sequence). V trimming: 3 bases; J trimming: 2 bases; junction bases outside the gene matches: 8. CDR3 length: 18 residues. CDR3 amino acids: CASSSLRLAGVNTGELFF. The CDR3 DNA sequence: TGTGCCAGCAGCTCTCTTAGACTAGCGGGAGTTAACACCGGGGAGCTGTTTTTT.

The rearrangement uses TRBV7-2 and TRBJ2-7; D possibly corresponds to TRBD2 (7 bases). CDR1 SGHTA and CDR2 FQGNSA come from the germline V gene. The CDR3 is 14 amino acids. V was shortened by 3 bases and J by 5 bases, with 14 bases between the two germline ends. The CDR3 reads CASSLGGGPHEQYF. CDR3 in DNA: TGTGCCAGCAGCTTGGGAGGGGGGCCCCACGAGCAGTACTTC.

V gene TRBV5-1 combines with J gene TRBJ1-2, with 8 nucleotides matching TRBD1. With 1 base clipped from V and 3 bases from J, the junction kept 5 bases outside the gene matches. Germline CDR1 and CDR2: SGHRS and YFSETQ. CDR3 length equals 15 residues. The CDR3 DNA reads TGCGCCAGCAGCTTGATGACAGGGGCAGACTATGGCTACACCTTC. This sequence encodes CASSLMTGADYGYTF.

This clone was seen just once. The rearrangement links TRBV2 to TRBJ2-7, with D perhaps assigned TRBD1 or TRBD2 (6 bases each). The CDR3 loop spans 14 amino acids. Trimming cost V 6 bases and J 5 bases, with 17 bases left between them. Germline CDR1 is SNHLY and CDR2 is FYNNEI. The CDR3 DNA reads TGTGCCAGCAGGCCCACCGGGGGCTCGAACGAGCAGTACTTC. Translated, it gives CASRPTGGSNEQYF.

The V and J genes are TRBV5-1 and TRBJ1-4; the D is unclear. The CDR3 extends over 14 amino acids. Germline lookup yields CDR1 SGHRS and CDR2 YFSETQ. V lost 0 bases and J lost 7, with 10 bases in between. CDR3 sequence: CASSLGGFSEKLFF. CDR3 DNA: TGCGCCAGCAGCTTGGGGGGTTTCAGTGAAAAACTGTTTTTT.

The genes are TRBV9 and TRBJ2-7, with D possibly TRBD2 on 6 matching bases. CDR3 length equals 15 residues. V shed 2 bases and J shed 4 bases, with 16 bases lying between them. Germline V lookup: CDR1 SGDLS, CDR2 YYNGEE. The CDR3 DNA sequence: TGTGCCAGCAGCGTGCGGGACCAAATCTTATACGAGCAGTACTTC. Its protein is CASSVRDQILYEQYF.

This chain uses TRBV5-1 with TRBJ2-5; tentative D call: TRBD1 (6 bases). CDR1 and CDR2 from the germline V gene are SGHRS and YFSETQ. Trimming took off 4 bases at V and 0 bases at J, with 10 bases between the two ends. This CDR3 comprises 14 residues. CDR3 protein: CASSVGQNQETQYF. In nucleotides, the CDR3 is TGCGCCAGCAGCGTCGGACAGAACCAAGAGACCCAGTACTTC. The whole variable domain, remainder taken from reference TRBV5-1 and TRBJ2-5, is KAGVTQTPRYLIKTRGQQVTLSCSPISGHRSVSWYQQTPGQGLQFLFEYFSETQRNKGNFPGRFSGRQFSNSRSEMNVSTLELGDSALYLCASSVGQNQETQYFGPGTRLLVL.

The V gene is TRBV6-5, the J gene TRBJ2-7, with 7 positions matching TRBD1. V lost 10 bases, J lost 2 bases, and 11 bases stayed unmatched. The CDR3 consists of 14 residues. CDR1 and CDR2 (germline): MNHEY, SVGAGI. The CDR3 spells CATLPTGFAYEQYF. As DNA, the CDR3 is TGTGCCACCCTTCCGACAGGGTTCGCCTACGAGCAGTACTTC.

This clone was detected only once. The gene calls are TRBV7-2 and TRBJ2-1; D possibly corresponds to TRBD2 (5 bases). Germline-derived CDR1 and CDR2 are SGHTA and FQGNSA. The CDR3 has 15 amino acids. Trimming removed 5 bases from V and 0 bases from J, with 11 bases in between. The CDR3 nucleotides are TGTGCCAGCAGCCCCAGCGGTAGCTCCTACAATGAGCAGTTCTTC. It encodes CASSPSGSSYNEQFF.